The 18 T cell receptor beta chains below come from one sample, sequenced in a study of CD8+ T cells in alopecia areata. Treatment defined: oral pan-JAK inhibitor, 5-10 mg twice daily. RNA was isolated and reverse transcribed to cDNA, the sequencing template. Only in-frame clones appear in the TCRdb table, and some are missing; sequencing was by immunoSEQ multiplex PCR. This table has about 200,000 clones, around 65% appearing once. Sequencing used CD4+ T cells sorted from blood, obtained at week 4, from a patient treated with tofacitinib. These TCRs come from a human donor with alopecia areata.

This clone was counted a single time. This sequence joins TRBV7-2 and TRBJ2-5; 8 nucleotides match TRBD2. V lost 5 bases, J lost 0 bases, and 8 bases stayed unmatched. Germline V gene data show CDR1 as SGHTA and CDR2 as FQGNSA. The CDR3 runs 16 residues. The CDR3, as DNA: TGTGCCAGCAGCGTTAGCGGGGCAATGTACCAAGAGACCCAGTACTTC. Its protein is CASSVSGAMYQETQYF.

The J gene is TRBJ2-7, the V gene TRBV29-1, with a possible D match to TRBD1 (6 bases). The CDR3 is 15 residues long. V was trimmed by 7 bases and J by 3 bases, leaving 22 bases between them. Germline lookup yields CDR1 SQVTM and CDR2 ANQGSEA. This CDR3 is CSAGGTGSKYYEQYF. CDR3 bases: TGCAGCGCTGGGGGAACAGGGTCGAAATACTACGAGCAGTACTTC.

The chain joins TRBV11-2 to TRBJ2-1, with 8 nucleotides matching TRBD2. Germline CDR1 is SGHAT and CDR2 is FQNNGV. The trim removed 5 bases at V and 7 bases at J, leaving 7 bases unmatched. This CDR3 contains 14 residues. In nucleotides, the CDR3 is TGTGCCAGCAGCCCCAGACTAGCGTTGAATGAGCAGTTCTTC. As protein: CASSPRLALNEQFF.

The chain uses TRBV5-1 and TRBJ2-7; 9 nucleotides line up with TRBD1. The length of the CDR3 is 13 residues. V lost 4 bases to trimming and J lost 5 bases; unmatched junction nucleotides: 4. CDR1 is SGHRS, CDR2 YFSETQ, per germline. The CDR3 is CASSQGQGNEQYF. In DNA, the CDR3 is TGCGCCAGCAGCCAGGGACAGGGCAACGAGCAGTACTTC. The full variable domain, its missing parts supplied by reference TRBV5-1 and TRBJ2-7, is KAGVTQTPRYLIKTRGQQVTLSCSPISGHRSVSWYQQTPGQGLQFLFEYFSETQRNKGNFPGRFSGRQFSNSRSEMNVSTLELGDSALYLCASSQGQGNEQYFGPGTRLTVT.

The chain joins TRBV7-9 to TRBJ1-1; the D is unclear. Germline CDR1 is SEHNR and CDR2 is FQNEAQ (reference sequence). This CDR3 is 13 amino acids long. With 1 base removed from V and 3 bases from J, the gap between germline ends came to 6 bases. The CDR3 reads CASSLVGDTEAFF. The CDR3 bases are TGTGCCAGCAGCTTAGTCGGTGACACTGAAGCTTTCTTT.

This clone was seen a few times. One end of the junction varies from germline; a read error may be responsible. The CDR3 protein is CASSYSAGQGRHF. The CDR3 coding sequence is TGTGCCAGCAGTTACTCGGCCGGACAGGGCCGGCACTTC. The chain links TRBV6-5 to TRBJ2-5; 8 nucleotides align to TRBD1. There are 13 residues in the CDR3. CDR1 and CDR2 (germline): MNHEY, SVGAGI.

This rearrangement joins TRBV11-2 to TRBJ2-7, with 12 bases fitting TRBD1. The CDR3 runs 15 residues. Germline V lookup: CDR1 SGHAT, CDR2 FQNNGV. J was trimmed by 7 bases and V by 5 bases; bases with no gene match: 9. CDR3 amino acids: CASSRQGTGGFEQYF. The CDR3 DNA sequence: TGTGCCAGCAGCCGACAAGGGACAGGGGGCTTTGAGCAGTACTTC.

The rearrangement links TRBV15 to TRBJ2-5; D gene uncertain. The CDR3 has 13 residues. The germline gives CDR1 LNHNV, CDR2 YYDKDF (reference sequence). Trimming removed 0 bases at V and 4 bases at J, with 6 bases between. The DNA for the CDR3 is TGTGCCACCAGCAGAGATTCTGGAGAGACCCAGTACTTC. Translation: CATSRDSGETQYF.

V usage is TRBV27 and J usage is TRBJ1-5, with 8 nucleotides matching TRBD1. V trimming: 5 bases; J trimming: 4 bases; junction bases outside the gene matches: 10. The CDR3 is 16 amino acids. Germline-derived CDR1 and CDR2 are MNHEY and SMNVEV (reference sequence). CDR3 DNA sequence: TGTGCCAGCAGTCCGACAGGGGTTTCTTTTAATCAGCCCCAGCATTTT. It encodes CASSPTGVSFNQPQHF.

This clone was seen just once. This chain connects TRBV19 to TRBJ2-5; 10 nucleotides match TRBD2. Looked up from germline, CDR1 is LNHDA and CDR2 is SQIVND (reference sequence). CDR3 length: 15 amino acids. The trim removed 7 bases at V and 2 bases at J, leaving 7 bases unmatched. The CDR3 nucleotides read TGTGCCAGTAAAGATAGCGGGGGGACACAAGAGACCCAGTACTTC. This gives the protein CASKDSGGTQETQYF.

This clone turned up a few times. This rearrangement joins TRBV7-9 to TRBJ1-2, with D hard to call. Per the germline V gene, CDR1 is SEHNR and CDR2 is FQNEAQ (reference sequence). Trimming took off 1 base at V and 8 bases at J, with 11 bases between the two ends. The CDR3 is 13 residues long. CDR3 loop: CASSLEPYGGYTF. CDR3 bases: TGTGCCAGCAGCTTAGAGCCTTATGGAGGCTACACCTTC.

This clone was seen a few times. This rearrangement joins TRBV4-2 to TRBJ2-1, with D perhaps assigned TRBD1 or TRBD2 (5 bases each). Trimming left V 1 base short and J 2 bases short, with 9 bases between. CDR1 and CDR2 from the germline V gene are LGHNA and YNFKEQ. The CDR3 covers 15 residues. CDR3 region: CASSQVRGAYNEQFF. CDR3 DNA sequence: TGTGCCAGCAGCCAAGTGAGGGGCGCCTACAATGAGCAGTTCTTC.

The genes are TRBV30 and TRBJ1-5; D perhaps matches TRBD1 (6 bases). The ends were cut back, 4 bases at V and 2 bases at J, with 21 bases in the middle. Per the germline V gene, CDR1 is GTSNPN and CDR2 is SVGIG (reference sequence). The CDR3 extends over 17 amino acids. The CDR3 protein is CAWKGRGGGMGNQPQHF. The CDR3 nucleotides read TGTGCCTGGAAGGGCAGGGGCGGAGGTATGGGCAATCAGCCCCAGCATTTT.

There are a few counts of this clone. The rearrangement links TRBV5-4 to TRBJ2-5, with D possibly being TRBD2 (6 bases). The CDR3 consists of 13 residues. The V gene's germline CDR1 is SGHNT and CDR2 YYREEE (reference sequence). Trimming left V 0 bases short and J 9 bases short, with 12 bases between. CDR3 region: CASSLGAGRAQYF. The CDR3 coding sequence is TGTGCCAGCAGCTTGGGGGCGGGACGGGCCCAGTACTTC.

The genes are TRBV25-1 and TRBJ1-5, with a tentative D call TRBD1 (5 bases). CDR3 length: 14 amino acids. V lost 8 bases and J 1 base, leaving 12 bases between the germline ends. In germline, CDR1 is MGHDK, CDR2 SYGVNS. CDR3 sequence reads: CASQPGDSNQPQHF. CDR3 bases: TGTGCCAGCCAGCCGGGGGACAGCAATCAGCCCCAGCATTTT.

The chain couples TRBV4-1 to TRBJ1-5; unclear D gene. This CDR3 contains 18 residues. Deletions cut 1 base from V and 6 bases from J, with 22 bases between. The germline V gene has CDR1 MGHRA and CDR2 YSYEKL. This CDR3 reads CASSQGLGRPGFGQPQHF. The CDR3 nucleotides are TGCGCCAGCAGCCAAGGGTTGGGCAGGCCGGGGTTCGGTCAGCCCCAGCATTTT.

A word on this clone: Other DNA variants within this sample encode the same CDR3. The chain couples TRBV30 to TRBJ1-1, with 7 positions matching TRBD1. J was trimmed by 1 base and V by 2 bases; bases with no gene match: 1. The CDR3 covers 13 residues. Looked up from germline, CDR1 is GTSNPN and CDR2 is SVGIG (reference sequence). As DNA, the CDR3 is TGTGCCTGGAGTAGACAGGGGAACACTGAAGCTTTCTTT. It is translated as CAWSRQGNTEAFF.

This chain joins TRBV2 and TRBJ1-4; 12 bases map to TRBD1. Germline values: CDR1 SNHLY, CDR2 FYNNEI. Germline trimming cut 6 bases from V and 7 bases from J; bases unmatched to any gene: 15. CDR3 length: 18 residues. The chain's CDR3 is CASSGRGQGAAVGEKLFF. CDR3 in DNA: TGTGCCAGCAGCGGAAGGGGACAGGGGGCAGCGGTTGGTGAAAAACTGTTTTTT.